This record covers a single T cell receptor (beta chain). Germline CDR1 LGHNA, CDR2 YNFKEQ. V was pared by 4 bases and J by 7 bases, with 5 bases of the junction left unmatched. This CDR3 spans 14 amino acids. This sample was taken from a study of blood T cell repertoires in COVID-19. Method: immunoSEQ multiplex PCR; TCRdb's copy keeps in-frame clones and lacks some. Of tens of thousands of clones in the sample, approximately 90% were seen once. The chain uses TRBV4-2 and TRBJ1-5, with 9 positions matching TRBD1. This sequence was found in a man aged 50 to 59 with acute or convalescent COVID-19. The source material was peripheral blood. The CDR3 reads CASSPTGGGQPQHF. The CDR3 DNA is TGTGCCAGCAGCCCAACAGGGGGCGGCCAGCCCCAGCATTTT.